This is a list of T cell receptor beta chains from one sample in a study of cytomegalovirus exposure and HLA in healthy donors. Sequenced by immunoSEQ multiplex PCR; TCRdb stores in-frame clones only, minus some. The table has around 110,000 clones, 9% to 10% seen once. The sequencing input was PBMCs. The receptors originated from a man aged 30-40 years in good health and CMV-seronegative. Each CDR3 is given with its conserved first and last residue. Fields, in order: D gene, V gene, J gene, CDR3 protein. D genes are given only for firm matches.

D: NA
V: TRBV6-1
J: TRBJ1-5
CDR3: CASSEAGARSNQPQHF

D: TRBD1
V: TRBV4-3
J: TRBJ2-2
CDR3: CASSQDWTGDAGELFF

D: TRBD2
V: TRBV4-3
J: TRBJ2-3
CDR3: CASSQGGASGLGDTQYF

D: TRBD1
V: TRBV7-9
J: TRBJ1-3
CDR3: CASSKGQWSSGNTIYF

D: NA
V: TRBV6-1
J: TRBJ2-7
CDR3: CASSGPSAESSTHEQYF

D: TRBD1
V: TRBV7-2
J: TRBJ1-3
CDR3: CASSLDRGWGNTIYF

D: TRBD1
V: TRBV27
J: TRBJ2-3
CDR3: CASSGQGSDTQYF

D: NA
V: TRBV5-1
J: TRBJ1-2
CDR3: CASSPTGPYGYTF

D: NA
V: TRBV6-6
J: TRBJ1-2
CDR3: CASTSTGNYGYTF

D: TRBD1
V: TRBV2
J: TRBJ1-1
CDR3: CASSGINRGRWSDTEAFF

D: TRBD2
V: TRBV2
J: TRBJ2-5
CDR3: CASTALAGGQETQYF

D: TRBD2
V: TRBV30
J: TRBJ2-1
CDR3: CACSEVAGAYNEQFF

D: TRBD1
V: TRBV29-1
J: TRBJ1-5
CDR3: CSVTLGTGNNQPQHF

D: NA
V: TRBV27
J: TRBJ2-7
CDR3: CASTQSPRARIDEQYF

D: TRBD1
V: TRBV4-1
J: TRBJ1-2
CDR3: CASSQDLGQGHYGYTF

D: NA
V: TRBV2
J: TRBJ2-5
CDR3: CASSVGGQETQYF

D: NA
V: TRBV7-9
J: TRBJ2-1
CDR3: CASSLGRVNEQFF

D: TRBD1
V: TRBV27
J: TRBJ1-1
CDR3: CASSYGQGAEAFF

D: NA
V: TRBV7-2
J: TRBJ1-1
CDR3: CASSFRMNTEAFF

D: NA
V: TRBV9
J: TRBJ1-1
CDR3: CAGSVGLNTEAFF

D: TRBD2
V: TRBV6-4
J: TRBJ2-7
CDR3: CASSDSPPGLAGEGDIYEQYF

D: NA
V: TRBV6-1
J: TRBJ1-6
CDR3: CASRTDNNSPLHF

D: NA
V: TRBV25-1
J: TRBJ2-7
CDR3: CASSPWRSQVEQYF

D: NA
V: TRBV4-1
J: TRBJ1-5
CDR3: CASSQDPRGYQPQHF

D: TRBD2
V: TRBV7-6
J: TRBJ2-3
CDR3: CASSLVVLAGGTDTQYF

D: NA
V: TRBV7-2
J: TRBJ2-7
CDR3: CASSLVGVTYEQYF

D: TRBD2
V: TRBV2
J: TRBJ2-3
CDR3: CASRPRLAGKSTDTQYF

D: NA
V: TRBV29-1
J: TRBJ1-4
CDR3: CSVELVTGREKLFF

D: NA
V: TRBV2
J: TRBJ1-4
CDR3: CASSEISGGTNEKLFF

D: NA
V: TRBV28
J: TRBJ1-1
CDR3: CASSLLGGFAEAFF

D: NA
V: TRBV5-6
J: TRBJ1-3
CDR3: CASSERLGLSSGNTIYF

D: TRBD1
V: TRBV4-3
J: TRBJ2-2
CDR3: CASSQRTGDTGELFF

D: TRBD1
V: TRBV11-3
J: TRBJ2-7
CDR3: CASSSLDLTGDSYEQYF

D: NA
V: TRBV7-9
J: TRBJ1-1
CDR3: CASSLGEQNTEAFF

D: TRBD1
V: TRBV5-5
J: TRBJ2-1
CDR3: CASSLGPEDRKSYNEQFF

D: TRBD1
V: TRBV4-2
J: TRBJ1-3
CDR3: CASSQDPGGYGNTIYF

D: NA
V: TRBV7-2
J: TRBJ2-1
CDR3: CASSLNRESYNEQFF

D: NA
V: TRBV30
J: TRBJ1-6
CDR3: CAWSFRSENSPLHF

D: TRBD1
V: TRBV28
J: TRBJ2-7
CDR3: CASSKPSSWGQSLVEQYF

D: TRBD1
V: TRBV7-3
J: TRBJ2-1
CDR3: CASSLRGGGNEQFF